This T cell receptor (beta chain) is drawn from a study of control samples from healthy donors and cancer patients. Trimming shortened V by 3 bases and J by 4 bases, and 15 bases separated the two germline ends. This CDR3 contains 15 residues. In germline, CDR1 is ENHRY, CDR2 SYGVKD. Libraries were prepared by immunoSEQ multiplex PCR; TCRdb keeps only in-frame clonotypes and omits some of them. The sample lists fewer than 300,000 clones, about 80% seen once, with about an eighth in the top ten. The sequence derives from a woman aged 55-69 years with lung cancer. V and J are TRBV10-3 and TRBJ1-1, with D possibly matching TRBD1 (6 bases). The specimen sequenced was PBMCs. The CDR3 DNA reads as TGTGCCATCAGTGAATCGGGGGCCGTAGGCACTGAAGCTTTCTTT. It translates to CAISESGAVGTEAFF.